This T cell receptor beta chain emerged from a study of technical replicates of blood from a few donors (dated by TCRdb to 2016 to 2017). Worth noting for this clone: The antigen it binds to is not known. Nothing much larger sits one base from this clone, and base qualities are not available.

Library generation was performed with the immunoSEQ multiplex PCR assay. TCRdb re-hosts the immuneACCESS table, in-frame sequences only. Its copies lack some clones; in the studies checked, an unresolved V gene accounts for under half of them, and the cause for the rest is not known. Counted in this sample were about 57,000 clones; around 93% of them appeared once. Around 4.2% of the sample is held by the ten biggest clonotypes. From the cysteine up to the phenylalanine, the CDR3 has a length of 18 residues. Only the CDR3 DNA stays, 54 bases, in frame from base 1. The V end gives up 0 bases and the J end 6 bases, leaving 6 bases in the junction not matched to a gene. Sequences LGHNA (CDR1) and YSLEER (CDR2) are obtained from the germline V gene.

The specimen sequenced was PBMCs. The TCR was taken from a human donor in good health. Some clones in this sample may be carry-over from other donors' samples. This chain joins TRBV4-3 to TRBJ2-2; a stretch of 14 junction bases matches TRBD2. The nucleotide sequence reads as follows: TGCGCCAGCAGCCAAGAGGGGACTAGCGGGAGTAGGGCCGGGGAGCTGTTTTTT. This yields the protein CASSQEGTSGSRAGELFF.